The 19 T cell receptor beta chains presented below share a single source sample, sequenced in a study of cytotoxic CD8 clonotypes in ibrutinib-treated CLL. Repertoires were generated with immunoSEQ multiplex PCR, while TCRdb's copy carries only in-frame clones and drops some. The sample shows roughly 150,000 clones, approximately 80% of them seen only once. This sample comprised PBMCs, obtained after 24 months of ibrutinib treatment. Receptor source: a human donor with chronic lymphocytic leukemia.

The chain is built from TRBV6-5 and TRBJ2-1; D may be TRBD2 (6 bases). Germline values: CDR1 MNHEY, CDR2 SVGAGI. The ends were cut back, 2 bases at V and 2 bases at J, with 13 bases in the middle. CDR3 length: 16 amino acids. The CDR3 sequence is CASSYGLTSTYNEQFF. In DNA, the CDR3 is TGTGCCAGCAGTTACGGGTTGACTAGTACCTACAATGAGCAGTTCTTC.

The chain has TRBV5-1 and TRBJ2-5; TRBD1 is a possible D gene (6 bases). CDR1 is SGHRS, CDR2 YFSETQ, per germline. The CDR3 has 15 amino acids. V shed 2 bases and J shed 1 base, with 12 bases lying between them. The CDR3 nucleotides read TGCGCCAGCAGCTTACAGGGCCTTACCCAAGAGACCCAGTACTTC. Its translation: CASSLQGLTQETQYF.

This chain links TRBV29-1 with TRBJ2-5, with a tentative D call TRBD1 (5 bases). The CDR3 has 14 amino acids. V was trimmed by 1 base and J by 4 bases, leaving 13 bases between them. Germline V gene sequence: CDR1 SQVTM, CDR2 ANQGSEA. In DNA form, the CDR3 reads TGCAGCGTTGAAGTTAATCGTAGGGGAGAGACCCAGTACTTC. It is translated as CSVEVNRRGETQYF.

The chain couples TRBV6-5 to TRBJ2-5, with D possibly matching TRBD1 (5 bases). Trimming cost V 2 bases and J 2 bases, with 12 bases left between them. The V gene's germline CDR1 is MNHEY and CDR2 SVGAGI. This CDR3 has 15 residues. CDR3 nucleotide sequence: TGTGCCAGCAGTTACAGGGGCTCAAGTCAAGAGACCCAGTACTTC. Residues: CASSYRGSSQETQYF.

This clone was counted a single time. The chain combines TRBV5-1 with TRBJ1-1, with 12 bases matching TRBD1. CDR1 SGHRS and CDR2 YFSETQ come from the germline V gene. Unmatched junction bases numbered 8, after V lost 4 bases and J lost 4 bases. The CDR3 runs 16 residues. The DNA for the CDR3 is TGCGCCAGCAGCACGGGGACAGGGGGCATTGTCACTGAAGCTTTCTTT. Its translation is CASSTGTGGIVTEAFF.

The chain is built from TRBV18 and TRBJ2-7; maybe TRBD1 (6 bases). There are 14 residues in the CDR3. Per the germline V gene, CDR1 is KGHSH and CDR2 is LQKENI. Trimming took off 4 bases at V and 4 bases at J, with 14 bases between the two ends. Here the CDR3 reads CASSLRDTHYEQYF. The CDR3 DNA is TGTGCCAGCTCACTCCGGGACACTCATTACGAGCAGTACTTC.

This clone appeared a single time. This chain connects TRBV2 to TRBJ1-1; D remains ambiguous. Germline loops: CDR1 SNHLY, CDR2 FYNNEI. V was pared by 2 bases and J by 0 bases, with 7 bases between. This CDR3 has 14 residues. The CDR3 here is CASSEQRLNTEAFF. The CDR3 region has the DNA TGTGCCAGCAGTGAACAAAGACTGAACACTGAAGCTTTCTTT.

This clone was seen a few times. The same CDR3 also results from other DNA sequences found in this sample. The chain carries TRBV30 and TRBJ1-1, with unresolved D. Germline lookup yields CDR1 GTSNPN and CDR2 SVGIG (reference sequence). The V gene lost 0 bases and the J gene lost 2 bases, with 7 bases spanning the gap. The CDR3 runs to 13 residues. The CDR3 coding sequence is TGTGCCTGGAGTGTCGCCTTAAACACTGAAGCTTTCTTT. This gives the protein CAWSVALNTEAFF. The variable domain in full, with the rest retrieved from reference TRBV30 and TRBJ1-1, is SQTIHQWPATLVQPVGSPLSLECTVEGTSNPNLYWYRQAAGRGLQLLFYSVGIGQISSEVPQNLSASRPQDRQFILSSKKLLLSDSGFYLCAWSVALNTEAFFGQGTRLTVV.

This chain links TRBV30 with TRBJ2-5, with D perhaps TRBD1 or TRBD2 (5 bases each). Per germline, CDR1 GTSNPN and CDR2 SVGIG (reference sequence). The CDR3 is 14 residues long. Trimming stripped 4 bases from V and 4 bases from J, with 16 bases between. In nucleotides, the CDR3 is TGTGCCTGGACCTCCTGGTCGGGGCGAGAGACCCAGTACTTC. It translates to CAWTSWSGRETQYF.

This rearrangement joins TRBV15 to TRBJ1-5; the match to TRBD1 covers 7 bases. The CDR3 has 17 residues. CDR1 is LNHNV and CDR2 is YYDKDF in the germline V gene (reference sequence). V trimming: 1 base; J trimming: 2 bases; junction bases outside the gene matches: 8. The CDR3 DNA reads TGTGCCACCAGCAGAGTGGGGCAGGGGGGGGGCAATCAGCCCCAGCATTTT. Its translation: CATSRVGQGGGNQPQHF.

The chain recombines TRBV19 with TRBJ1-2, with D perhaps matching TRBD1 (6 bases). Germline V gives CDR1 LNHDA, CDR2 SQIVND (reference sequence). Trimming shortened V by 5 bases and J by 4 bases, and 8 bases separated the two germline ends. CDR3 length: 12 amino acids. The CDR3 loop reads CASSGQSYGYTF. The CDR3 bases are TGTGCCAGTAGTGGACAGTCCTATGGCTACACCTTC.

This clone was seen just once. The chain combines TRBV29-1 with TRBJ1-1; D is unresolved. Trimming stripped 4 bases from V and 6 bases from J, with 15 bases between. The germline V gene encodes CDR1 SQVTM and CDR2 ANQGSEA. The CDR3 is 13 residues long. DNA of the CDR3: TGCAGCGTTGCTTTAGGAACCGCCGCTGAAGCTTTCTTT. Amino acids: CSVALGTAAEAFF. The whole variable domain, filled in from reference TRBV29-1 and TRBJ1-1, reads SAVISQKPSRDICQRGTSLTIQCQVDSQVTMMFWYRQQPGQSLTLIATANQGSEATYESGFVIDKFPISRPNLTFSTLTVSNMSPEDSSIYLCSVALGTAAEAFFGQGTRLTVV.

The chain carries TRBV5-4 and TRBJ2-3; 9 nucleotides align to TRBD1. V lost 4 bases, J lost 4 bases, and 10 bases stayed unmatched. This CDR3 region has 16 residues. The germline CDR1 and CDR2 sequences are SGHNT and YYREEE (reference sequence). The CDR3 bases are TGTGCCAGCAGCGCGATCGGACAGGGGTTTTCAGATACGCAGTATTTT. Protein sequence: CASSAIGQGFSDTQYF.

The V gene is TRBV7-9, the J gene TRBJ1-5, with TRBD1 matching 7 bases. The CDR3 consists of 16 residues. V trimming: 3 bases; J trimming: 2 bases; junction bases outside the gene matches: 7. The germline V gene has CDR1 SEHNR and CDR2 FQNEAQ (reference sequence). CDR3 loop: CASSLWTGSGNQPQHF. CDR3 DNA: TGTGCCAGCAGCTTGTGGACAGGCAGTGGCAATCAGCCCCAGCATTTT.

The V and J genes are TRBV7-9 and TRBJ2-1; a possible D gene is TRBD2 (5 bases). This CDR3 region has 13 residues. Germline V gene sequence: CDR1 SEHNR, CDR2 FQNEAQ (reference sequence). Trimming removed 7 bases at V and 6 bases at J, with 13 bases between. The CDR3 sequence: CASTTWSGNEQFF. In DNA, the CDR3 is TGTGCCAGCACCACATGGAGCGGCAATGAGCAGTTCTTC.

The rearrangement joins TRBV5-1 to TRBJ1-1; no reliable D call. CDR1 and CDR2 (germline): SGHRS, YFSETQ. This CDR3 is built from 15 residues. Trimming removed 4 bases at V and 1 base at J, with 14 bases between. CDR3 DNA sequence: TGCGCCAGCAGCGTCTGGGGTTCCGAGAACACTGAAGCTTTCTTT. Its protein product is CASSVWGSENTEAFF.

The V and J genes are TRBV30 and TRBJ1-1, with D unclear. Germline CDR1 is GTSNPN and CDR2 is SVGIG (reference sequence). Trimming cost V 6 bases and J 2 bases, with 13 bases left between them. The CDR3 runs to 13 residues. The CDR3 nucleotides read TGTGCCTGCCCTCACTTTAGCAACACTGAAGCTTTCTTT. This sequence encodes CACPHFSNTEAFF.

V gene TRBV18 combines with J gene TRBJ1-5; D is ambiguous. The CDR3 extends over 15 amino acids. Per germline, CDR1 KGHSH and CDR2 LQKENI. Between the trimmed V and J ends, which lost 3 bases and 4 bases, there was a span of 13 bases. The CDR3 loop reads CASSPVDGPNQPQHF. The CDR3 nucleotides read TGTGCCAGCTCACCGGTGGACGGACCTAATCAGCCCCAGCATTTT.

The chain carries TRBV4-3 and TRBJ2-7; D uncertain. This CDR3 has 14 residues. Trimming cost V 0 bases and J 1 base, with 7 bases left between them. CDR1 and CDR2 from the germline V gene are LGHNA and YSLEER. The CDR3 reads CASSQDLVSYEQYF. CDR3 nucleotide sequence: TGCGCCAGCAGCCAAGATTTAGTATCCTACGAGCAGTACTTC.